The T cell receptor (beta chain) under discussion was sequenced for a study of T cell clonotyping in hematopoietic cell transplantation. Turning to this clone: Antigen unknown.

TCRdb keeps only in-frame clones here, not all; method: immunoSEQ multiplex PCR. The table has tens of thousands of clones, about nine tenths seen once. The germline V gene encodes CDR1 MNHEY and CDR2 SVGAGI. The CDR3 has 15 residues. Trimming took 6 bases from V and 0 from J, leaving 11 bases between them. Regarding time point: recipient sample about 28 days before transplant, after cytoreduction. Study conclusions and caveats: CD4 and CD8 repertoire contributions could not be separated without sorting. Broader posttransplant TCR repertoire diversity was predicted by graft donor and pretransplant recipient Inverse Simpson Index values.

The genes are TRBV6-5 and TRBJ1-4; tentatively, D is TRBD1 (6 bases). Sequencing was performed on peripheral blood mononuclear cells, taken before stem cell transplant. This sequence was found in a man between 60 and 75 years old with biphenotypic leukemia. Some clones in this sample may be carry-over from other donors' samples. The CDR3 reads CASRGTRATNEKLFF. The CDR3 bases are TGTGCCAGCAGAGGGACAAGAGCAACTAATGAAAAACTGTTTTTT.